Shown below are 32 T cell receptor beta chains from a single sample sequenced in a study of CD8 T cells in Susac syndrome. Reverse transcription used roughly 0.5 to 1 ug RNA and random hexamers. TCRdb called the immunoSEQ multiplex PCR reads again in MiXCR, with one record for every CDR3 protein. Of 95,000 to 150,000 distinct CDR3 sequences in the sample, about 92% were seen once. Sequenced material: CD8+ T cells from PBMCs. The origin of the receptors is a human donor with multiple sclerosis.

The rearrangement joins TRBV6-4 to TRBJ2-6, with 8 bases lining up with TRBD1. The germline V gene encodes CDR1 MRHNA and CDR2 SNTAGT. Unmatched junction bases numbered 3, after V lost 2 bases and J lost 0 bases. This CDR3 comprises 17 residues. The CDR3 bases are TGTGCCAGCAGTGACGGACAGGGTCTCTCTGGGGCCAACGTCCTGACTTTC. It yields the protein CASSDGQGLSGANVLTF.

V and J are TRBV3-1 and TRBJ2-1; 9 positions agree with TRBD2. The CDR3 sequence is 16 residues long. V gave up 6 bases and J gave up 8 bases; unmatched junction bases: 14. Looked up from germline, CDR1 is LGHDT and CDR2 is YNNKEL (reference sequence). Here the CDR3 DNA reads TGTGCCAGCAGGCCCGTAGCGGGAGCGGCTAGGGATGAGCAGTTCTTC. Protein: CASRPVAGAARDEQFF.

V gene TRBV5-1 combines with J gene TRBJ1-2; 9 nucleotides align to TRBD1. Germline CDR1 is SGHRS and CDR2 is YFSETQ. The CDR3 loop spans 15 amino acids. Trimming removed 4 bases from V and 4 bases from J; junction bases left unmatched: 8. The CDR3 DNA follows: TGCGCCAGCAGCGCCCGGGGACAGGGTCTCTATGGCTACACCTTC. As protein: CASSARGQGLYGYTF.

The table lists this clonotype with a few counts. V and J are TRBV15 and TRBJ2-1; possibly TRBD2 for D (5 bases). There are 17 residues in the CDR3. Trimming left V 4 bases short and J 7 bases short, with 23 bases between. Germline CDR1 LNHNV, CDR2 YYDKDF (reference sequence). This CDR3 is CATSNQRIGWRGNEQFF. The DNA for the CDR3 is TGTGCCACCAGCAATCAACGCATAGGTTGGAGAGGGAATGAGCAGTTCTTC.

The V and J genes are TRBV11-3 and TRBJ2-2; D is unclear. Germline V lookup: CDR1 SGHNT, CDR2 YENEEA. V lost 0 bases and J lost 1, with 3 bases in between. This CDR3 region has 14 residues. Written as DNA, the CDR3 is TGTGCCAGCAGCTTAGATCGGAACACCGGGGAGCTGTTTTTT. Translating gives CASSLDRNTGELFF.

This chain connects TRBV19 to TRBJ2-7; tentatively, D is TRBD1 (6 bases). This CDR3 is 15 amino acids long. The V and J ends lost 3 bases and 4 bases respectively, with 16 bases between them. Germline CDR1 LNHDA, CDR2 SQIVND (reference sequence). CDR3 nucleotides: TGTGCCAGTAGTATCGAAACAGGGATTTCGTACGAGCAGTACTTC. This codes for CASSIETGISYEQYF.

The gene calls are TRBV4-1 and TRBJ2-1, with a possible D match to TRBD2 (5 bases). This CDR3 is 14 amino acids long. Germline CDR1 reads MGHRA; CDR2 reads YSYEKL. The V end lost 3 bases, the J end lost 8 bases, and 14 bases lay between the germline ends. CDR3 region: CASSQVGKRDEQFF. The CDR3, as DNA: TGCGCCAGCAGCCAGGTAGGGAAGAGGGATGAGCAGTTCTTC.

The chain joins TRBV10-3 to TRBJ2-2, with 12 bases fitting TRBD2. The V and J ends lost 2 bases and 2 bases, in that order; junction bases with no gene match: 6. CDR3 length: 18 residues. Germline V gene sequence: CDR1 ENHRY, CDR2 SYGVKD. CDR3 amino acids: CAISERLAGGPNTGELFF. The CDR3 nucleotides are TGTGCCATCAGTGAGCGGCTAGCGGGGGGGCCTAACACCGGGGAGCTGTTTTTT.

Comment on this clonotype: At one boundary the junction diverges from the germline segment, which might be a read error. The CDR3 coding sequence is TGTACCAGCAGCAGGGACAGCCGTTCCTACGAGCAGTACTTC. This translates into CTSSRDSRSYEQYF. J is TRBJ2-7 and V is TRBV5-6, with TRBD1 matching 7 bases. CDR3 length equals 14 residues. Looked up from germline, CDR1 is SGHDT and CDR2 is YYEEEE.

The chain employs TRBV7-3 and TRBJ2-3; D possibly matches TRBD1 or TRBD2 (5 bases each). Trimming took 5 bases from V and 11 from J, leaving 11 bases between them. Germline CDR1 and CDR2: SGHTA and FQGTGA. The CDR3 sequence is 11 residues long. CDR3 sequence reads: CASSGAGKQYF. The CDR3 region has the DNA TGTGCCAGCAGCGGGGCCGGGAAGCAGTATTTT.

The chain links TRBV6-1 to TRBJ2-7, with a possible D match to TRBD1 (5 bases). The CDR3 contains 13 residues. V lost 10 bases, J lost 0 bases, and 13 bases lay in between. Germline V CDR1 and CDR2: MNHNS, SASEGT. The CDR3 DNA reads as TGTGCCACCGCCCACAGGTCCTCCTACGAGCAGTACGTC. Translated, it gives CATAHRSSYEQYV.

The chain carries TRBV7-2 and TRBJ1-6; D call uncertain. The CDR3 is made up of 15 amino acids. V lost 10 bases to trimming and J lost 7 bases, with 20 bases between them. CDR1 and CDR2 from the germline V gene are SGHTA and FQGNSA. The CDR3 region is CATPTSDTKNSPLHF. In nucleotides, the CDR3 is TGTGCCACCCCTACCTCGGATACGAAAAATTCACCCCTCCACTTT.

The genes are TRBV7-6 and TRBJ2-2, with 8 positions matching TRBD2. This CDR3 spans 18 amino acids. Trimming at V came to 5 bases and at J to 0 bases, leaving 11 bases not matched to a gene. From germline, CDR1 is SGHVS and CDR2 FNYEAQ. CDR3 DNA: TGTGCCAGCAGCCCCCGGGAGGGAGCGTACTCGAACACCGGGGAGCTGTTTTTT. It is translated as CASSPREGAYSNTGELFF. The full variable domain, completed using reference TRBV7-6 and TRBJ2-2, is GAGVSQSPRYKVTKRGQDVALRCDPISGHVSLYWYRQALGQGPEFLTYFNYEAQQDKSGLPNDRFSAERPEGSISTLTIQRTEQRDSAMYRCASSPREGAYSNTGELFFGEGSRLTVL.

This chain connects TRBV4-1 to TRBJ1-5, with a possible D match to TRBD1 (6 bases). Trimming stripped 0 bases from V and 4 bases from J, with 10 bases between. The V gene's germline CDR1 is MGHRA and CDR2 YSYEKL. This CDR3 spans 15 amino acids. CDR3 in amino acids: CASSQEGGSNQPQHF. CDR3 in DNA: TGCGCCAGCAGCCAAGAGGGGGGCTCTAATCAGCCCCAGCATTTT.

Only one count was recorded for this clonotype. The J gene is TRBJ2-3, the V gene TRBV20-1; 10 positions match TRBD2. This CDR3 has 18 amino acids. Trimming took 0 bases from V and 2 from J; bases not matched to a gene: 11. Germline CDR1 and CDR2: DFQATT and SNEGSKA (reference sequence). CDR3 sequence (DNA): TGCAGTGCTAGAGATTACTCGGCTAGCGGGGGTTACACAGATACGCAGTATTTT. Amino acids: CSARDYSASGGYTDTQYF.

This chain connects TRBV27 to TRBJ1-1; no clear D gene. This CDR3 region has 11 residues. Trimming removed 3 bases from V and 10 bases from J, with 9 bases in between. Per germline, CDR1 MNHEY and CDR2 SMNVEV (reference sequence). The CDR3 bases are TGTGCCAGCAGTTTTGGGCCCGTAGCTTTCTTT. Translated: CASSFGPVAFF.

The genes are TRBV7-9 and TRBJ2-7, with D tentatively TRBD2 (5 bases). The CDR3 length is 18 residues. Germline CDR1 is SEHNR and CDR2 is FQNEAQ (reference sequence). V lost 5 bases and J 1 base, leaving 24 bases between the germline ends. The CDR3 region is CASSPQVGPRRSSYEQYF. CDR3 DNA sequence: TGTGCCAGCAGCCCCCAGGTAGGGCCACGGAGGAGTTCCTACGAGCAGTACTTC.

In its sample, this clonotype was seen a few times. V gene TRBV12-3 or TRBV12-4 combines with J gene TRBJ2-2, with D hard to call. The CDR3 has 12 amino acids. V dropped 5 bases and J dropped 5 bases, with 6 bases sitting between them. CDR3 amino acids: CASSLHTGELFF. The DNA of the CDR3 is TGTGCCAGCAGTCTACATACCGGGGAGCTGTTTTTT.

The chain combines TRBV7-9 with TRBJ2-1; D is unresolved. CDR1 and CDR2 (germline): SEHNR, FQNEAQ (reference sequence). CDR3 size: 13 residues. Trimming left V 4 bases short and J 4 bases short, with 8 bases between. The CDR3 DNA sequence: TGTGCCAGCAGCTCGCGGCCTTACAATGAGCAGTTCTTC. Protein sequence: CASSSRPYNEQFF. Using reference TRBV7-9 and TRBJ2-1 for the parts outside the CDR3, the full variable domain is DTGVSQNPRHKITKRGQNVTFRCDPISEHNRLYWYRQTLGQGPEFLTYFQNEAQLEKSRLLSDRFSAERPKGSFSTLEIQRTEQGDSAMYLCASSSRPYNEQFFGPGTRLTVL.

The chain is built from TRBV7-3 and TRBJ2-3; 9 bases agree with TRBD1. Germline trimming cut 4 bases from V and 4 bases from J; bases unmatched to any gene: 6. CDR1 and CDR2 from the germline V gene are SGHTA and FQGTGA. The CDR3 is made up of 15 amino acids. CDR3 coding DNA: TGTGCCAGCAGCTCCCTCGGGACAGGGTCAGATACGCAGTATTTT. This translates into CASSSLGTGSDTQYF.

V gene TRBV9 combines with J gene TRBJ2-1, with a possible D match to TRBD2 (6 bases). CDR1 is SGDLS and CDR2 is YYNGEE in the germline V gene. This CDR3 region has 13 residues. The ends were cut back, 0 bases at V and 11 bases at J, with 12 bases in the middle. Written as DNA, the CDR3 is TGTGCCAGCAGCGTAGCTGGGGGGAAGCAGCAGTTCTTC. Protein: CASSVAGGKQQFF.

The chain has TRBV4-1 and TRBJ1-1; no reliable D call. With 3 bases removed from V and 5 bases from J, the gap between germline ends came to 16 bases. The CDR3 contains 15 residues. The V gene's germline CDR1 is MGHRA and CDR2 YSYEKL. The CDR3 nucleotides are TGCGCCAGCAGCCACCCGACTGAATCGACGACTGAAGCTTTCTTT. This gives the protein CASSHPTESTTEAFF.

The chain is built from TRBV4-1 and TRBJ1-1, with D perhaps TRBD1 (5 bases). From germline, CDR1 is MGHRA and CDR2 YSYEKL. The ends were cut back, 1 base at V and 0 bases at J, with 18 bases in the middle. The length of the CDR3 is 18 residues. In DNA form, the CDR3 reads TGCGCCAGCAGCCAAGTCCCCAGGGATAGGACGGTGAACACTGAAGCTTTCTTT. Amino acid sequence: CASSQVPRDRTVNTEAFF.

The chain couples TRBV5-1 to TRBJ1-5, with 7 bases matching TRBD1. The CDR3 sequence is 15 residues long. Germline loops: CDR1 SGHRS, CDR2 YFSETQ. J gave up 1 base and V 4 bases, and 5 bases lay outside the gene matches. This chain's CDR3 is CASSPEGQSNQPQHF. The CDR3, as DNA: TGCGCCAGCAGCCCCGAGGGACAGAGCAATCAGCCCCAGCATTTT.

The V and J genes are TRBV29-1 and TRBJ2-2; TRBD1 is a possible D gene (6 bases). In germline, CDR1 is SQVTM, CDR2 ANQGSEA. The ends were cut back, 2 bases at V and 4 bases at J, with 11 bases in the middle. The CDR3 spans 14 residues. The CDR3 DNA sequence: TGCAGCGTTGAAACGGCAGGGGCCACCGGGGAGCTGTTTTTT. Protein sequence: CSVETAGATGELFF.

The CDR3 reads CASSPETWIGQIRDTDTQYF. The CDR3 DNA sequence: TGTGCCAGCTCACCGGAGACCTGGATCGGGCAGATCCGGGACACAGATACGCAGTATTTT. The chain joins TRBV18 to TRBJ2-3; TRBD2 is a possible D gene (5 bases). Germline V gene sequence: CDR1 KGHSH, CDR2 LQKENI. Trimming pared 3 bases from V and 2 bases from J, leaving 27 bases between. The CDR3 spans 20 residues.

The chain carries TRBV7-3 and TRBJ2-1, with D possibly TRBD2 on 7 matching bases. The CDR3 sequence is 16 residues long. V shed 2 bases and J shed 12 bases, with 23 bases lying between them. CDR1 is SGHTA and CDR2 is FQGTGA in the germline V gene. The DNA for the CDR3 is TGTGCCAGCAGCTTACCCCTAGCGGAGGGGGTTGGGGTGCAGTTCTTC. This translates into CASSLPLAEGVGVQFF. The variable domain in full, completed from reference TRBV7-3 and TRBJ2-1, reads GAGVSQTPSNKVTEKGKYVELRCDPISGHTALYWYRQSLGQGPEFLIYFQGTGAADDSGLPNDRFFAVRPEGSVSTLKIQRTERGDSAVYLCASSLPLAEGVGVQFFGPGTRLTVL.

The DNA of the CDR3 is TGTGCCAGCAGCGCCCGACAGAGGGACAGCACTGAAGCTTTCTTT. It encodes CASSARQRDSTEAFF. The chain couples TRBV11-2 to TRBJ1-1; TRBD1 matches at 7 bases. The CDR3 spans 15 residues. Germline V gene sequence: CDR1 SGHAT, CDR2 FQNNGV. Germline trimming cut 5 bases from V and 4 bases from J; bases unmatched to any gene: 10.

The chain is built from TRBV30 and TRBJ2-1; 7 positions agree with TRBD1. Germline CDR1 and CDR2: GTSNPN and SVGIG (reference sequence). The CDR3 sequence is 15 residues long. V was pared by 4 bases and J by 4 bases, with 10 bases of the junction left unmatched. This chain's CDR3 is CAWTAGTGDYNEQFF. In DNA form, the CDR3 reads TGTGCCTGGACCGCCGGAACAGGGGATTACAATGAGCAGTTCTTC.

The chain is built from TRBV7-9 and TRBJ2-1; either TRBD1 or TRBD2 may supply D (6 bases each). There are 13 residues in the CDR3. The V gene lost 2 bases and the J gene lost 9 bases, with 11 bases spanning the gap. Germline V gene lookup returns CDR1 SEHNR and CDR2 FQNEAQ (reference sequence). CDR3 amino acids: CASSLRGRAEQFF. CDR3 nucleotide sequence: TGTGCCAGCAGCTTACGGGGGCGAGCTGAGCAGTTCTTC.

This clonotype was observed a single time. V usage is TRBV9 and J usage is TRBJ1-1, with D maybe TRBD1 (6 bases). CDR1 and CDR2 (germline): SGDLS, YYNGEE. The CDR3 totals 15 residues. V lost 0 bases, J lost 1 base, and 10 bases lay in between. The CDR3 reads CASSVGGTQNTEAFF. The CDR3 DNA reads TGTGCCAGCAGCGTAGGAGGGACACAGAACACTGAAGCTTTCTTT. The variable domain in full, with the rest retrieved from reference TRBV9 and TRBJ1-1, is DSGVTQTPKHLITATGQRVTLRCSPRSGDLSVYWYQQSLDQGLQFLIQYYNGEERAKGNILERFSAQQFPDLHSELNLSSLELGDSALYFCASSVGGTQNTEAFFGQGTRLTVV.

CDR3 nucleotides: TGCGCCAGCAGCCGGGGACAGGGGGGCTACGAGCAGTACTTC. Amino acids: CASSRGQGGYEQYF. V usage is TRBV5-1 and J usage is TRBJ2-7, with 11 positions matching TRBD1. The CDR3 is 14 residues long. The ends lost 4 bases at V and 3 bases at J; junction bases unmatched: 3. CDR1 is SGHRS, CDR2 YFSETQ, per germline.